What follows describes a single T cell receptor beta chain. The record originates from a study of T cells in Graves' hyperthyroidism and ophthalmopathy. RNA transcripts gave rise to amplified TCR beta CDR3 regions. The TCR CDR3 first-round RT-PCR relied on the HTBI primer set. TCRdb recomputed calls from the multiplex PCR reads with MiXCR, one row per CDR3 protein. The table records roughly 520,000 distinct CDR3 sequences, around 22% of them present only once. Trimming removed 3 bases from V and 5 bases from J, with 10 bases in between. The CDR3 loop spans 13 amino acids. CDR1 and CDR2 (germline): LGHNT, FRNRAP.

This TCR was recovered from a woman aged 30 to 39 with Graves' ophthalmopathy. Sequencing input: blood. The chain uses TRBV12-5 and TRBJ2-5; D is undetermined. The CDR3 DNA sequence: TGTGCTAGTGGTTTCGGGCTAGGGGAGACCCAGTACTTC. Encoded protein: CASGFGLGETQYF. The entire variable domain, with the rest obtained from reference TRBV12-5 and TRBJ2-5, is as follows: DARVTQTPRHKVTEMGQEVTMRCQPILGHNTVFWYRQTMMQGLELLAYFRNRAPLDDSGMPKDRFSAEMPDATLATLKIQPSEPRDSAVYFCASGFGLGETQYFGPGTRLLVL.